This TCR beta chain stems from a study of CD8+ T cells in alopecia areata. In the study overall: Those treated were given oral tofacitinib at 5 to 10 mg twice daily.

Trimming stripped 4 bases from V and 2 bases from J, with 9 bases between. The CDR3 has 13 amino acids. Germline CDR1 reads SGHVS; CDR2 reads FQNEAQ. Isolated RNA was reverse transcribed into cDNA used as the sequencing template. Here immunoSEQ multiplex PCR was the method, and the copy in TCRdb shows in-frame clones only, minus some. The sample shows 140,000 to 150,000 clones, 80% to 90% of them seen only once. The sequencing here drew on CD8+ T cells sorted from blood, taken at week 0. The receptor was isolated from a human donor with alopecia areata. The chain employs TRBV7-8 and TRBJ2-7, with D uncertain. CDR3 amino acids: CASSSQRTYEQYF. In nucleotides, the CDR3 is TGTGCCAGCAGCTCCCAAAGAACCTACGAGCAGTACTTC.